This TCR beta chain was found in a study of cytomegalovirus exposure and HLA in healthy donors. General study results and limits: In vitro data verified a few CMV-associated chains as specific for CMV antigens.

PCR primers comprised 60 Vbeta and 13 Jbeta primers. Sequenced by immunoSEQ multiplex PCR; TCRdb stores in-frame clones only, minus some. The sample includes 200,000 or so clones, roughly four fifths of them seen just once. About this clone itself: The antigen remains unidentified.

Unmatched junction bases numbered 9, after V lost 5 bases and J lost 0 bases. Germline V gives CDR1 SGHTA, CDR2 FQGNSA. This CDR3 has 19 residues. The V gene is TRBV7-2, the J gene TRBJ2-2; TRBD2 agrees at 13 bases. This receptor was taken from a woman in her twenties or thirties in good health and CMV-seropositive. Sequencing was carried out using PBMCs. DNA of the CDR3: TGTGCCAGCAGCCCAGGACTAGCGGGGGCTAGCGCGAACACCGGGGAGCTGTTTTTT. Amino acids: CASSPGLAGASANTGELFF.